This TCR beta chain originates from a study of blood T cell repertoires in COVID-19. This CDR3 has 15 residues. J was trimmed by 1 base and V by 5 bases; bases with no gene match: 7. CDR1 is MNHEY and CDR2 is SVGAGI in the germline V gene. This table comes from immunoSEQ multiplex PCR, and its TCRdb copy is limited to in-frame clones, with some not included. Of approximately 14,000 clones in the sample, about 88% were seen once. The sequence came from a woman aged 70 to 79 in a cohort sampled during active or convalescent COVID-19. The chain links TRBV6-5 to TRBJ1-2; 7 nucleotides align to TRBD1. The sequenced sample consisted of peripheral blood. In DNA form, the CDR3 reads TGTGCCAGCAGTCCTGGGGGACAGATTAACTATGGCTACACCTTC. Encoded protein: CASSPGGQINYGYTF.